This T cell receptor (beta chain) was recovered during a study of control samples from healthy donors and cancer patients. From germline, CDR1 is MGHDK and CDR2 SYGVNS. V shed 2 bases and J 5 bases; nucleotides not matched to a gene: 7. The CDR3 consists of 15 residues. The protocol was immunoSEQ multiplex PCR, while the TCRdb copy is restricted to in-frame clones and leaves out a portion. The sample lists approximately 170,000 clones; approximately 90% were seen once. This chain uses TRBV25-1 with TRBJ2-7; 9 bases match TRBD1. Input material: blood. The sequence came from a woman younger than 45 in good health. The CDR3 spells CASSEMGTGNHEQYF. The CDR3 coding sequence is TGTGCCAGCAGTGAAATGGGGACAGGGAACCACGAGCAGTACTTC.